These T cell receptor beta chains were read from a single sample in a study of cytomegalovirus exposure and HLA in healthy donors. TCRdb's table, derived via immunoSEQ multiplex PCR, lists solely in-frame clones and lacks some. The table has 100,000 to 150,000 clones, over 50% seen once. Sequences were obtained from PBMCs. The receptors come from a woman aged 40 to 50 in good health and CMV-seropositive. Each CDR3 is given with its conserved first and last residue. D genes are given only for firm matches.

>NA|TRBV6-4|TRBJ1-1
CASTHGRAGNTEAFF
>NA|TRBV7-6|TRBJ2-1
CASSFGGGAKNEQFF
>TRBD2|TRBV7-8|TRBJ2-1
CASSTGTSGGYEQFF
>TRBD1|TRBV9|TRBJ1-1
CASSVDDRGMNTEAFF
>TRBD1|TRBV28|TRBJ2-1
CASSSDRGLERDNGQFF
>NA|TRBV21-1|TRBJ2-7
CAITPQGPGPEQYF
>TRBD1|TRBV30|TRBJ2-7
CAWSMGQAYEQYF
>TRBD2|TRBV5-1|TRBJ2-5
CASRQITSGGPEGTQYF
>TRBD2|TRBV6-1|TRBJ2-1
CASSEARRGSSYNEQFF
>NA|TRBV5-1|TRBJ1-6
CASSARQTGLAYNSPLHF
>TRBD1|TRBV6-1|TRBJ2-3
CASSELYRGSDTQYF
>TRBD1|TRBV9|TRBJ1-4
CASSVQGATNEKLFF
>NA|TRBV5-4|TRBJ2-7
CASSPEGPAREQYF
>TRBD1|TRBV5-1|TRBJ2-6
CASSADRAGANVLTF
>NA|TRBV5-5|TRBJ1-5
CASSLGPAADGPQHF
>NA|TRBV10-3|TRBJ1-5
CAISQGLGDQPQHF
>NA|TRBV7-9|TRBJ2-2
CASSSLVRPNTGELFF
>NA|TRBV10-1|TRBJ2-2
CASSWGSGTGELFF
>TRBD1|TRBV6-4|TRBJ2-1
CASSEQEGALNEQFF
>TRBD2|TRBV18|TRBJ2-1
CASSVRDPSGAEQFF
>NA|TRBV28|TRBJ1-5
CASSSTVYQPQHF
>NA|TRBV7-9|TRBJ2-1
CASSLKGKDEQFF
>NA|TRBV6-6|TRBJ2-2
CASSYSSGAPGELFF
>NA|TRBV15|TRBJ1-5
CATSRDWASNQPQHF
>NA|TRBV4-2|TRBJ2-4
CASSQDPRDIQYF
>TRBD1|TRBV10-3|TRBJ1-2
CAISDLGTGGVSSYGYTF
>NA|TRBV5-1|TRBJ1-1
CASSEDRGNTEAFF
>TRBD1|TRBV19|TRBJ2-3
CASSDRGPDTQYF
>NA|TRBV14|TRBJ2-2
CASSLRQYTGELFF
>TRBD1|TRBV5-1|TRBJ1-2
CASSPGTVPWGYTF
>NA|TRBV27|TRBJ1-5
CASSLVGQGGNQPQHF
>NA|TRBV9|TRBJ1-3
CASRDSLTGNTIYF
>TRBD2|TRBV5-1|TRBJ2-5
CASKPLAGRQETQYF
>TRBD1|TRBV19|TRBJ2-7
CASSPRTGYEQYF
>TRBD2|TRBV7-2|TRBJ2-5
CVSTPGTSGRTQYF
>NA|TRBV7-2|TRBJ1-1
CASSSLEGRWSTEAFF
>TRBD2|TRBV7-2|TRBJ2-3
CASSLSSGGGTQYF
>TRBD2|TRBV29-1|TRBJ2-7
CSAYQASGSYSYEQYF
>NA|TRBV19|TRBJ2-7
CASSSRTASYEQYF
>TRBD1|TRBV9|TRBJ1-1
CASRSGQGENTEAFF
>NA|TRBV30|TRBJ1-1
CAWTHRVNTEAFF
>NA|TRBV4-2|TRBJ2-1
CASSQDEDGSVEQFF
>TRBD1|TRBV7-9|TRBJ1-1
CASSRGQGGVAFF
>TRBD2|TRBV4-2|TRBJ2-3
CASSQEAPGSGGTDTQYF
>NA|TRBV30|TRBJ2-3
CAWSVGSGSTDTQYF
>NA|TRBV19|TRBJ2-5
CASSSINRVLGETQYF